This TCR beta chain derives from a study of CD8+ T cells in alopecia areata (dated by TCRdb to the late 2010s). Concerning the study at large: The study used high-throughput TCRbeta sequencing to examine T cell clonal expansion in alopecia areata, in both the C3H/HeJ mouse model and human patients. The RNA source kit depended on sample type: the PAXgene miRNA kit for fixed scalp, the miRNeasy kit for PBMCs, and the RNeasy kit for mouse skin. Amplification of TCRbeta CDR3 regions was done by immunoSEQ multiplex PCR using 35 Vbeta forward primers and 13 Jbeta reverse primers. In humans, TCRbeta sequencing was performed on scalp tissue and on sorted CD4+ and CD8+ peripheral blood T cells from healthy controls and from patients with patchy or totalis/universalis alopecia areata. Scalp clonality was compared among normal scalp (n=4), patchy alopecia areata scalp (n=8), and alopecia totalis/universalis scalp (n=8).

On this clone itself: The antigen it binds to is not known. Qualities for individual bases were not recorded, and no much larger clone is one base off.

Here is what the overall study found, with its caveats: Higher clonality and more expanded CD8+ clones were observed in lesional scalp than in normal scalp, particularly in alopecia totalis/universalis, a finding suggestive of antigenic drive. Scalp TCR repertoire analysis is complicated because resident alphabeta T cells in normal human skin are also sequenced, whereas mouse skin is dominated by gammadelta T cells. TCR sequences shared between patients were less clear than in mice, possibly partly because of HLA diversity in the patient population.

Trimming leaves V shorter by 6 bases and J shorter by 3 bases, with the junction holding 8 bases beyond the gene matches. The CDR3 contains 15 residues, cysteine and phenylalanine counted. The kept DNA is CDR3 alone, 45 bases in frame from the first base. CDR1 and CDR2 were assigned from the germline V gene as SQVTM and ANQGSEA. Library creation used the immunoSEQ multiplex PCR assay. RNA was extracted from all samples and reverse transcribed into cDNA, which served as template for TCR sequencing. SuperScript III was used for first-strand cDNA synthesis, primed with a 2:1 mix of oligo-dT and random hexamers. Amplification bias was assessed with a synthetic immune receptor repertoire, and residual bias was removed computationally. The authors' analysis ran thus. After raw reads were preprocessed to remove errors, the CDR3 was defined following IMGT conventions as running from the conserved cysteine to phenylalanine. Clonality was computed by normalizing Shannon entropy by log2 of the number of productive unique TCRs and subtracting the result from 1. Whether each scalp clone was CD4 or CD8 was inferred by checking scalp TCRbeta sequences against the CD4 and CD8 repertoires from sorted blood. Not all clones reach the TCRdb copy of this immuneACCESS table, which keeps in-frame sequences only. Checked studies attribute under half of the gap to unresolved V genes and leave the rest unexplained. The V and J calls and clone size are taken from that table; D and trimming were inferred from the DNA. This sample holds 120,000 to 150,000 clones; approximately 60% were observed only once. 30% to 45% of the sample is held by the ten biggest clonotypes.

PBMCs were isolated by density centrifugation and stained for CD3, CD4 and CD8, after which CD4+ and CD8+ T cells were sorted on a FACSAria. Unaffected controls provided scalp biopsies and blood samples. The source of this sequence is a human donor in good health. The chain couples TRBV29-1 to TRBJ2-3; 11 nucleotides in the junction match TRBD2. What was sequenced was CD8+ T cells sorted from blood. The DNA sequence is as follows: TGCAGCGTCTCAGATAGCGGGAGGGCAACAGATACGCAGTATTTT. Its amino acids are CSVSDSGRATDTQYF.